This T cell receptor (beta chain) stems from a study of beta chain features in type 1 diabetes. The sample holds a few counts of this clone. Trimming pared 2 bases from V and 3 bases from J, leaving 14 bases between. The CDR3 contains 14 residues. The V gene's germline CDR1 is GTSNPN and CDR2 SVGIG (reference sequence). Expressed TCRB transcripts were sequenced because the isolated RNA had all been reverse transcribed beforehand. The protocol was immunoSEQ multiplex PCR, while the TCRdb copy is restricted to in-frame clones and leaves out a portion. The table has approximately 400,000 clones, roughly 16% seen once.

Sequencing used naive CD4+ T cells from blood. The source is a woman younger than 35 in good health. The chain is built from TRBV30 and TRBJ2-7; D unresolved. The CDR3 DNA sequence: TGTGCCTGGAGTCCCCTCTCTCGGGTCTACGAGCAGTACTTC. Translated: CAWSPLSRVYEQYF.